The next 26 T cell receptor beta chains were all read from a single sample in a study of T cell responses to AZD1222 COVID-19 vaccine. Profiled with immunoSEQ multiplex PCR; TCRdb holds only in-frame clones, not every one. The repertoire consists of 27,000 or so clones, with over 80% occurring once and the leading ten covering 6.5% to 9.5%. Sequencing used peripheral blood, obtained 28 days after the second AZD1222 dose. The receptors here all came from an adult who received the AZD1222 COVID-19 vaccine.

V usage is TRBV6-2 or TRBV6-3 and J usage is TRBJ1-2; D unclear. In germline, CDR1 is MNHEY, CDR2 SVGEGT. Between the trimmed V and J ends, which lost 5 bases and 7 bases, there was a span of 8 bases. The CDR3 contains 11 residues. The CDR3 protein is CASSDGSGYTF. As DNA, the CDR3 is TGTGCCAGCAGTGACGGAAGTGGCTACACCTTC.

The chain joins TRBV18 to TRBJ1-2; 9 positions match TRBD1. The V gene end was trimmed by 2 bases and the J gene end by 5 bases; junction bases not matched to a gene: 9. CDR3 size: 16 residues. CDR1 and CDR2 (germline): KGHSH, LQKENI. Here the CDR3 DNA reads TGTGCCAGCTCACCAGGTGGGACAGGGAGTCGGTATGGCTACACCTTC. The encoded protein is CASSPGGTGSRYGYTF. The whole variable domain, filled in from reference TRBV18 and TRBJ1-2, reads NAGVMQNPRHLVRRRGQEARLRCSPMKGHSHVYWYRQLPEEGLKFMVYLQKENIIDESGMPKERFSAEFPKEGPSILRIQQVVRGDSAAYFCASSPGGTGSRYGYTFGSGTRLTVV.

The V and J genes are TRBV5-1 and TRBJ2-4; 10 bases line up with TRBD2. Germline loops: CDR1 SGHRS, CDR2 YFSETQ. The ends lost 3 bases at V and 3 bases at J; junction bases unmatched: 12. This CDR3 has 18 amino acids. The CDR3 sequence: CASSSPGLAFRDKNIQYF. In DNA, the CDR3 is TGCGCCAGCAGCTCTCCGGGACTAGCGTTCCGGGACAAAAACATTCAGTACTTC.

In DNA, the CDR3 is TGTGCCACTAGACCGGGACAGGGCTATGAAAAACTGTTTTTT. Translation: CATRPGQGYEKLFF. The V gene is TRBV28, the J gene TRBJ1-4; 9 bases align to TRBD1. Per the germline V gene, CDR1 is MDHEN and CDR2 is SYDVKM. V was pared by 10 bases and J by 6 bases, with 9 bases of the junction left unmatched. This CDR3 has 14 amino acids.

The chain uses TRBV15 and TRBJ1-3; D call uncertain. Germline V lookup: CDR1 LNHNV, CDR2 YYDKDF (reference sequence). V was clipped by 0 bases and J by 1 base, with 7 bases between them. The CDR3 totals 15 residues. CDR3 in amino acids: CATSRERLSGNTIYF. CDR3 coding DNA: TGTGCCACCAGCAGAGAGCGGTTATCTGGAAACACCATATATTTT.

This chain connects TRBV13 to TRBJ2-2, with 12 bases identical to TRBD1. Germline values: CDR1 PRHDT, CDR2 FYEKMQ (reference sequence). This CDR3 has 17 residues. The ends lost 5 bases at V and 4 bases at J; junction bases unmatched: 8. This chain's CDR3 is CASSQRRDRGPTGELFF. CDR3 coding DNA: TGTGCCAGCAGCCAACGCCGGGACAGGGGGCCCACCGGGGAGCTGTTTTTT.

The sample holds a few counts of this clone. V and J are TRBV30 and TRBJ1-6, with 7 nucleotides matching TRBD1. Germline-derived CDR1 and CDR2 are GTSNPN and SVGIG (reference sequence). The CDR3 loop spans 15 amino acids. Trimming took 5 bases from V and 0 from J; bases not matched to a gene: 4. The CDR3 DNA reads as TGTGCCTGGGTCAGGGGGAGCTCCTATAATTCACCCCTCCACTTT. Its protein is CAWVRGSSYNSPLHF.

CDR3 protein: CASSYHFRAARGPANNEQFF. CDR3 DNA sequence: TGTGCCAGCAGCTACCACTTTCGGGCCGCCAGGGGGCCCGCGAACAATGAGCAGTTCTTC. The chain uses TRBV28 and TRBJ2-1; 8 nucleotides match TRBD1. This CDR3 region has 20 residues. Trimming at V came to 6 bases and at J to 5 bases, leaving 24 bases not matched to a gene. In germline, CDR1 is MDHEN, CDR2 SYDVKM.

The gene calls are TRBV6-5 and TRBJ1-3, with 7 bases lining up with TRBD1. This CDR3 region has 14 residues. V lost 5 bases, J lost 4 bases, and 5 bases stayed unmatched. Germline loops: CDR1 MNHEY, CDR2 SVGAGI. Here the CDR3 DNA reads TGTGCCAGCAGTATACAGGGGACCGGAAACACCATATATTTT. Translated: CASSIQGTGNTIYF.

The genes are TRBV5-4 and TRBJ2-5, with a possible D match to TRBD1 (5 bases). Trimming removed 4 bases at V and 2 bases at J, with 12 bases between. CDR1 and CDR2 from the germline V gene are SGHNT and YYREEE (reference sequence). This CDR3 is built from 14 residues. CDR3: CASSPDSDQETQYF. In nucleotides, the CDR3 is TGTGCCAGCAGCCCCGACAGTGATCAAGAGACCCAGTACTTC. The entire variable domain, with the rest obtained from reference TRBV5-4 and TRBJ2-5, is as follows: ETGVTQSPTHLIKTRGQQVTLRCSSQSGHNTVSWYQQALGQGPQFIFQYYREEENGRGNFPPRFSGLQFPNYSSELNVNALELDDSALYLCASSPDSDQETQYFGPGTRLLVL.

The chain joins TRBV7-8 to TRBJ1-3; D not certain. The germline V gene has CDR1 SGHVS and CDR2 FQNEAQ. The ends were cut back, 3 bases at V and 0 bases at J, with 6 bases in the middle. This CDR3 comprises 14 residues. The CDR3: CASSFQSSGNTIYF. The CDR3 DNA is TGTGCCAGCAGCTTTCAGTCCTCTGGAAACACCATATATTTT.

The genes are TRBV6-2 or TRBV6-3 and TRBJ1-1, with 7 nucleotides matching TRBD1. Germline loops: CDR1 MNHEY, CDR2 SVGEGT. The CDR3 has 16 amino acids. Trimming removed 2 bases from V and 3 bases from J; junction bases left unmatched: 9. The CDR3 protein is CASSYTDRAQYTEAFF. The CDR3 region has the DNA TGTGCCAGCAGTTACACAGACAGGGCACAATACACTGAAGCTTTCTTT.

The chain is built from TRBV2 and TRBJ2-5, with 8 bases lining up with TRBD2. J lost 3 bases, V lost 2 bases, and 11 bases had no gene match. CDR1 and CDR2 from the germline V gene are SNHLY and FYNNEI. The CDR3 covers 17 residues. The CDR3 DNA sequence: TGTGCCAGCAGTGAATACTTAGGGACTAGTAATAAAGAGACCCAGTACTTC. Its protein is CASSEYLGTSNKETQYF.

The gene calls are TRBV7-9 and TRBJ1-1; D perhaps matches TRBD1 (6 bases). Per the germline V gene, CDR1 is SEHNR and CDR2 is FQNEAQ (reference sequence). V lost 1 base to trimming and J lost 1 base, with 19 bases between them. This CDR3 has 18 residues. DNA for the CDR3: TGTGCCAGCAGCTTAGGGCCTCCTCTCACGACAGGGAACACTGAAGCTTTCTTT. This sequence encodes CASSLGPPLTTGNTEAFF.

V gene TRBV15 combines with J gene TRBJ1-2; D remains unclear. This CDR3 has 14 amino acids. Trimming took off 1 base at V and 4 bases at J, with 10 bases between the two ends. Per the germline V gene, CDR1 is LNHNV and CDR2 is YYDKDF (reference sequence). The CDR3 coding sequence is TGTGCCACCAGCAGAGCTGGAGCCAGCTATGGCTACACCTTC. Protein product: CATSRAGASYGYTF.

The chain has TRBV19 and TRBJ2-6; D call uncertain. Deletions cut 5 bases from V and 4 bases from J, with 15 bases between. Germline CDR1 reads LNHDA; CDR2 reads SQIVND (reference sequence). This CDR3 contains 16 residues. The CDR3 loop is CASSFRGRSGANVLTF. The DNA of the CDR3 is TGTGCCAGTAGTTTCCGTGGTCGGTCAGGGGCCAACGTCCTGACTTTC.

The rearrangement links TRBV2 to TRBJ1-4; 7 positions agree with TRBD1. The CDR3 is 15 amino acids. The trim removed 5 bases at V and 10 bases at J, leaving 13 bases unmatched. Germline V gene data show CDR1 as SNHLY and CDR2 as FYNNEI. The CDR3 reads CASSFETGRVVKLFF. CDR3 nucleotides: TGTGCCAGCAGTTTTGAGACAGGGCGGGTAGTAAAACTGTTTTTT. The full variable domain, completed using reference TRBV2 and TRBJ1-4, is EPEVTQTPSHQVTQMGQEVILRCVPISNHLYFYWYRQILGQKVEFLVSFYNNEISEKSEIFDDQFSVERPDGSNFTLKIRSTKLEDSAMYFCASSFETGRVVKLFFGSGTQLSVL.

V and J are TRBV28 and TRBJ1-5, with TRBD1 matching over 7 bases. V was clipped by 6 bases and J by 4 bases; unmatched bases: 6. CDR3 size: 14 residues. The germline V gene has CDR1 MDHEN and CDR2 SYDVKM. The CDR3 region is CASSPTGRNQPQHF. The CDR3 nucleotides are TGTGCCAGCAGCCCGACAGGGCGGAATCAGCCCCAGCATTTT. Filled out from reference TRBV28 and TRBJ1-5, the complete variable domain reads DVKVTQSSRYLVKRTGEKVFLECVQDMDHENMFWYRQDPGLGLRLIYFSYDVKMKEKGDIPEGYSVSREKKERFSLILESASTNQTSMYLCASSPTGRNQPQHFGDGTRLSIL.

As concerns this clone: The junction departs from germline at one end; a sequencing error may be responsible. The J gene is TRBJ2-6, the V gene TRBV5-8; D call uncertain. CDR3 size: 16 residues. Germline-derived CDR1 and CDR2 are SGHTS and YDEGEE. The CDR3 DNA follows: TGTGCCAGCAGCTTGGATGGCTCCTCTTGGGCCAACGTCCTGACTTTC. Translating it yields CASSLDGSSWANVLTF.

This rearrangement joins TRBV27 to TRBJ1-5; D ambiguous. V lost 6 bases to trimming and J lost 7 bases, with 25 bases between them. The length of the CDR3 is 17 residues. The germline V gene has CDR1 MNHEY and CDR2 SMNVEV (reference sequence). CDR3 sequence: CASSPEKANPPRQPQHF. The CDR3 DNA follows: TGTGCCAGCAGCCCCGAAAAAGCCAATCCCCCAAGGCAGCCCCAGCATTTT.

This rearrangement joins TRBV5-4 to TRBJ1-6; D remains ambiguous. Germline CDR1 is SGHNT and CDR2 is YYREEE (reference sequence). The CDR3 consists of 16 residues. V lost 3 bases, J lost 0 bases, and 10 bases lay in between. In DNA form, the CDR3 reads TGTGCCAGCAGCTCCCAGGCGGGCTCCTATAATTCACCCCTCCACTTT. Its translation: CASSSQAGSYNSPLHF.

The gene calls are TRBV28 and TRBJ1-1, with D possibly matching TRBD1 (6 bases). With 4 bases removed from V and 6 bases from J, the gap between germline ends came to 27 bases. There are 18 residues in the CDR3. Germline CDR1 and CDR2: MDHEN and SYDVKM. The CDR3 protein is CASSSSPGGGPRTAEAFF. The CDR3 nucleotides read TGTGCCAGCAGTTCCTCCCCTGGGGGGGGCCCCCGAACGGCTGAAGCTTTCTTT.

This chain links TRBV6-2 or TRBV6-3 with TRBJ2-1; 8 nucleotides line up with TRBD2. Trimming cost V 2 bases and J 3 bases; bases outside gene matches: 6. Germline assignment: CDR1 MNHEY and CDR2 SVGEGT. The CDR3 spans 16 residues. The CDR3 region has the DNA TGTGCCAGCAGTTACGGCGGTAGCGGGAACTACAATGAGCAGTTCTTC. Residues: CASSYGGSGNYNEQFF.

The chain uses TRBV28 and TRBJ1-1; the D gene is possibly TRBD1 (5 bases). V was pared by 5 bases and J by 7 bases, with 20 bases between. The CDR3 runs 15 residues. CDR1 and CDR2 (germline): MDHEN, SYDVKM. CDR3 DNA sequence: TGTGCCAGCAGTCCCCCGGGGCAGGTTCGATTTGAAGCTTTCTTT. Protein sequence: CASSPPGQVRFEAFF.

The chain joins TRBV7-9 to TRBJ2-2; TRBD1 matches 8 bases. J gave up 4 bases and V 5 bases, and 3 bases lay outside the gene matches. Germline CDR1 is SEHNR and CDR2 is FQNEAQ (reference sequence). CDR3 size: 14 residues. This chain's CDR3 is CASSRQGSTGELFF. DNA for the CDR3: TGTGCCAGCAGCCGACAGGGGTCCACCGGGGAGCTGTTTTTT.

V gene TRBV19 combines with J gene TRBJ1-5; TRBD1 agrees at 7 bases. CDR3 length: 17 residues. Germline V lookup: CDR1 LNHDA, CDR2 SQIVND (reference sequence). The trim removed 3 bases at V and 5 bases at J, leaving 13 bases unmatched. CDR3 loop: CASSIPTGPLRDQPQHF. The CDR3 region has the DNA TGTGCCAGTAGTATCCCGACAGGGCCACTTCGGGATCAGCCCCAGCATTTT.